Sequencing of this T cell receptor (beta chain) was carried out in a study of blood T cells in healthy people across ages. Primed by a sample-barcoded 5' primer and a J-beta primer mix, a second PCR proceeded for roughly 7 to 12 cycles. Every cDNA molecule carried a tag from a template-switch adaptor bearing 12 random nucleotides. At least 3 million CDR3-containing paired-end reads were obtained per sample. TCRdb called the 5' RACE reads again in MiXCR, with one record for every CDR3 protein. The sample includes about 1.6 million distinct CDR3 sequences, around 36% of them seen just once. After removal of 5 bases from V and 6 bases from J, the junction contained 5 bases not matched to a gene. Germline V gene data show CDR1 as LGHNT and CDR2 as FRNRAP. The CDR3 totals 15 residues. Study-wide points: Naive CD4+ cell counts and diversity both ran higher in long-lived than in aged donors.

This clonotype was counted many times. Its specificity is unknown. Peripheral blood samples of 7.5 to 10 milliliters were drawn from each donor. The origin of this receptor is a woman in her 30s in good health. Sequencing used blood. The genes are TRBV12-5 and TRBJ2-1; TRBD2 matches 12 bases. The CDR3 sequence is CASGQGTSGFNEQFF. For the CDR3, the DNA is TGTGCTAGTGGTCAAGGGACTAGCGGGTTCAATGAGCAGTTCTTC. Together with reference TRBV12-5 and TRBJ2-1, the CDR3 gives the full variable domain: DARVTQTPRHKVTEMGQEVTMRCQPILGHNTVFWYRQTMMQGLELLAYFRNRAPLDDSGMPKDRFSAEMPDATLATLKIQPSEPRDSAVYFCASGQGTSGFNEQFFGPGTRLTVL.